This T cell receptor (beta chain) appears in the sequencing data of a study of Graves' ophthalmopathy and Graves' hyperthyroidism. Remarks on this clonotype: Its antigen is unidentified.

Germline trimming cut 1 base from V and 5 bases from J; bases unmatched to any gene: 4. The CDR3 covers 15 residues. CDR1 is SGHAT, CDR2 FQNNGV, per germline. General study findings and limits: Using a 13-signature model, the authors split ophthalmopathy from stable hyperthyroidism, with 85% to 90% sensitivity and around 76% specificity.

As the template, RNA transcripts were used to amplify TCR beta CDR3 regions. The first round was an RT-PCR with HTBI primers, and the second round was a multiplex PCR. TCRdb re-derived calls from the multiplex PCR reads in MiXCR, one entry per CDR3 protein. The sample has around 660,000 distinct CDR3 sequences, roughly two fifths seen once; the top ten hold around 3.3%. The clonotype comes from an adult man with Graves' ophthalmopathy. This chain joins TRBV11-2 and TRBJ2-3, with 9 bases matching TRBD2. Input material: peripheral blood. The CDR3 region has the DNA TGTGCCAGCAGCTTAGCGCGGGGGGGTGAAGATACGCAGTATTTT. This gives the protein CASSLARGGEDTQYF.